Presented here are 22 T cell receptor beta chains from one specimen sequenced in a study of cytotoxic CD8 clonotypes in ibrutinib-treated CLL. Sequenced by immunoSEQ multiplex PCR; TCRdb stores in-frame clones only, minus some. The sample lists tens of thousands of clones; about 86% were seen once. Sequences were derived from PBMCs, sampled before ibrutinib treatment. The receptors shown here come from a human donor with chronic lymphocytic leukemia.

This CDR3 reads CASSPRTGTGNQPQHF. As DNA, the CDR3 is TGTGCCAGCAGCCCAAGGACCGGGACAGGGAATCAGCCCCAGCATTTT. V usage is TRBV2 and J usage is TRBJ1-5, with TRBD1 identical over 9 bases. The CDR3 has 16 residues. J lost 4 bases, V lost 6 bases, and 10 bases had no gene match. CDR1 SNHLY and CDR2 FYNNEI come from the germline V gene.

This sequence joins TRBV20-1 and TRBJ2-7, with a possible D match to TRBD1 (5 bases). CDR1 is DFQATT, CDR2 SNEGSKA, per germline (reference sequence). Trimming left V 5 bases short and J 3 bases short, with 8 bases between. This CDR3 contains 11 residues. The CDR3: CSAHTGYEQYF. The CDR3, as DNA: TGCAGTGCTCATACAGGCTACGAGCAGTACTTC.

In DNA, the CDR3 is TGTGCCAGCAGCTGGCCCGACTCCGGCCTTACAGTATCTGGAAACACCATATATTTT. This gives the protein CASSWPDSGLTVSGNTIYF. The rearrangement joins TRBV7-8 to TRBJ1-3; D unresolved. The CDR3 contains 19 residues. Trimming took off 4 bases at V and 1 base at J, with 23 bases between the two ends. Germline CDR1 reads SGHVS; CDR2 reads FQNEAQ.

The chain links TRBV5-6 to TRBJ2-5; a weak D match, TRBD2 (9 bases). This CDR3 is built from 17 residues. The germline CDR1 and CDR2 sequences are SGHDT and YYEEEE. The V and J ends lost 1 base and 4 bases respectively, with 20 bases between them. This CDR3 reads CASSLYASGTGRETQYF. As DNA, the CDR3 is TGTGCCAGCAGCTTGTACGCTAGCGGGACAGGTCGAGAGACCCAGTACTTC.

The chain uses TRBV28 and TRBJ2-7; D is ambiguous. CDR3 length equals 12 residues. Germline assignment: CDR1 MDHEN and CDR2 SYDVKM. V dropped 6 bases and J dropped 3 bases, with 9 bases sitting between them. The CDR3 DNA is TGTGCCAGCAGGCACAGTGGCTACGAGCAGTACTTC. Protein product: CASRHSGYEQYF.

The chain employs TRBV6-5 and TRBJ1-4; TRBD1 might be the D (6 bases). Germline lookup yields CDR1 MNHEY and CDR2 SVGAGI. V was clipped by 2 bases and J by 8 bases, with 12 bases between them. There are 14 residues in the CDR3. In nucleotides, the CDR3 is TGTGCCAGCAGTTACATGACAGGCTCCGAAAAACTGTTTTTT. This codes for CASSYMTGSEKLFF.

The chain combines TRBV6-1 with TRBJ1-1; D gene ambiguous. CDR1 is MNHNS, CDR2 SASEGT, per germline. The CDR3 is 18 amino acids. Deletions cut 3 bases from V and 0 bases from J, with 20 bases between. The DNA for the CDR3 is TGTGCCAGCAGTGATCTGGCAGTGGTCAATCAGGTGAACACTGAAGCTTTCTTT. As protein: CASSDLAVVNQVNTEAFF.

J is TRBJ1-2 and V is TRBV12-1; TRBD1, the table's D call, was not compared with the DNA. TRBV12-1 has pseudogene status. The CDR3 consists of 15 residues. The CDR3 is CASSFNRGRGYGYTF. The CDR3 DNA reads TGTGCCAGCAGCTTTAATAGGGGGAGAGGCTATGGCTACACCTTC.

This rearrangement joins TRBV7-9 to TRBJ2-2, with a possible D match to TRBD1 (6 bases). V lost 11 bases and J 2 bases, leaving 21 bases between the germline ends. The CDR3 sequence is 16 residues long. From germline, CDR1 is SEHNR and CDR2 FQNEAQ (reference sequence). The chain's CDR3 is CAPGAEGTPNTGELFF. In DNA form, the CDR3 reads TGTGCCCCTGGGGCTGAGGGGACACCTAACACCGGGGAGCTGTTTTTT.

V is TRBV5-1 and J is TRBJ2-7; 12 nucleotides align to TRBD2. Trimming removed 0 bases from V and 4 bases from J; junction bases left unmatched: 2. The V gene's germline CDR1 is SGHRS and CDR2 YFSETQ. This CDR3 is 15 amino acids long. The CDR3 nucleotides are TGCGCCAGCAGCTTGGAACTAGCGGGGGGATACGAGCAGTACTTC. Amino acid sequence: CASSLELAGGYEQYF.

The chain is built from TRBV28 and TRBJ1-5; D not resolved. The V end was cut by 4 bases, the J end by 1 base, with 11 bases between. CDR3 length equals 15 residues. The germline V gene has CDR1 MDHEN and CDR2 SYDVKM. The CDR3 spells CASSSDGGSNQPQHF. The CDR3 DNA reads as TGTGCCAGCAGTTCGGACGGAGGGAGCAATCAGCCCCAGCATTTT.

The gene calls are TRBV27 and TRBJ1-5; TRBD1 is a possible D gene (5 bases). The V end was cut by 5 bases, the J end by 4 bases, with 9 bases between. The CDR3 totals 13 residues. Per the germline V gene, CDR1 is MNHEY and CDR2 is SMNVEV (reference sequence). CDR3 sequence reads: CASSKQGNQPQHF. DNA of the CDR3: TGTGCCAGCAGTAAGCAGGGAAATCAGCCCCAGCATTTT.

V and J are TRBV7-2 and TRBJ2-1; 9 bases are a match to TRBD2. Germline lookup yields CDR1 SGHTA and CDR2 FQGNSA. CDR3 length equals 17 residues. V dropped 5 bases and J dropped 2; count of bases not matched to a gene: 10. The CDR3 reads CASSPQAGGPPYNEQFF. DNA for the CDR3: TGTGCCAGCAGCCCCCAAGCGGGAGGCCCCCCCTACAATGAGCAGTTCTTC.

The rearrangement joins TRBV29-1 to TRBJ1-2; D call uncertain. Germline CDR1 and CDR2: SQVTM and ANQGSEA. Between the trimmed V and J ends, which lost 6 bases and 5 bases, there was a span of 16 bases. There are 13 residues in the CDR3. CDR3 nucleotides: TGCAGCGTACGGCGGGGTTCTGATTATGGCTACACCTTC. Its protein product is CSVRRGSDYGYTF.

This chain joins TRBV5-4 and TRBJ1-5; D gene unclear. Trimming cost V 4 bases and J 0 bases, with 11 bases left between them. This CDR3 comprises 15 residues. Germline CDR1 reads SGHNT; CDR2 reads YYREEE (reference sequence). The CDR3 reads CASSGSPASNQPQHF. For the CDR3, the DNA is TGTGCCAGCAGCGGATCCCCAGCTAGCAATCAGCCCCAGCATTTT.

J is TRBJ2-7 and V is TRBV5-1; TRBD2 aligns across 9 bases. This CDR3 is built from 17 residues. Germline trimming cut 0 bases from V and 3 bases from J; bases unmatched to any gene: 10. In germline, CDR1 is SGHRS, CDR2 YFSETQ. CDR3 nucleotides: TGCGCCAGCAGCTTGGGGGCTAGCGGGACCACCGACTACGAGCAGTACTTC. It translates to CASSLGASGTTDYEQYF.

This sequence joins TRBV7-3 and TRBJ1-1; no clear D. CDR1 is SGHTA and CDR2 is FQGTGA in the germline V gene. CDR3 length: 16 residues. Trimming stripped 2 bases from V and 0 bases from J, with 13 bases between. The CDR3 sequence is CASSLLRRQLNTEAFF. The CDR3 DNA reads TGTGCCAGCAGCTTATTAAGGCGGCAGCTGAACACTGAAGCTTTCTTT.

This clone was seen just once. V is TRBV4-2 and J is TRBJ1-4; TRBD1 matches 10 bases. This CDR3 spans 16 amino acids. Germline V gene lookup returns CDR1 LGHNA and CDR2 YNFKEQ. V trimming: 0 bases; J trimming: 8 bases; junction bases outside the gene matches: 6. Here the CDR3 reads CASSQDSTGGREKLFF. The CDR3 bases are TGTGCCAGCAGCCAAGATTCGACAGGGGGCCGAGAAAAACTGTTTTTT.

This clone turned up a few times. The V call is TRBV29-1, the J call TRBJ2-1; either TRBD1 or TRBD2 may supply D (5 bases each). CDR3 size: 15 residues. With 1 base removed from V and 0 bases from J, the gap between germline ends came to 10 bases. Germline V CDR1 and CDR2: SQVTM, ANQGSEA. The chain's CDR3 is CSVEGRGGSYNEQFF. In DNA form, the CDR3 reads TGCAGCGTTGAAGGCCGGGGCGGCTCCTACAATGAGCAGTTCTTC.

The CDR3: CASSLAELAGPSYEQYF. CDR3 nucleotides: TGCGCCAGCAGCTTGGCCGAACTAGCGGGACCATCCTACGAGCAGTACTTC. V usage is TRBV5-1 and J usage is TRBJ2-7, with 10 bases that match TRBD2. The CDR3 runs 17 residues. V shed 0 bases, J shed 1 base, and the junction held 7 bases outside the gene matches. Germline lookup yields CDR1 SGHRS and CDR2 YFSETQ.

This rearrangement joins TRBV7-2 to TRBJ2-1, with a weak D call TRBD2 (6 bases). The CDR3 contains 15 residues. Germline values: CDR1 SGHTA, CDR2 FQGNSA. Trimming took off 5 bases at V and 1 base at J, with 12 bases between the two ends. The CDR3 region is CASSQSSVSYNEQFF. Written as DNA, the CDR3 is TGTGCCAGCAGCCAGTCTAGCGTATCCTACAATGAGCAGTTCTTC.

The chain's CDR3 is CASSPLASRSSYNEQFF. CDR3 in DNA: TGTGCCAGCTCACCGCTGGCTAGCCGAAGCTCCTACAATGAGCAGTTCTTC. The chain joins TRBV18 to TRBJ2-1, with a tentative D call TRBD2 (5 bases). This CDR3 is built from 17 residues. Trimming removed 3 bases from V and 0 bases from J, with 15 bases in between. CDR1 is KGHSH and CDR2 is LQKENI in the germline V gene.